This T cell receptor beta chain was obtained from a study of cytomegalovirus exposure and HLA in healthy donors. Study results and caveats: As confirmed in vitro, a few CMV-associated chains were specific for CMV antigens. A later analysis reportedly found that, within productive TCRs, an Asian-associated ancestry cluster had fewer N-insertions than the mean observed across the roughly 730 donors.

CDR3 length equals 15 residues. J was trimmed by 6 bases and V by 0 bases; bases with no gene match: 5. Germline lookup yields CDR1 SGDLS and CDR2 YYNGEE. The PCR contained 60 Vbeta and 13 Jbeta primers. The protocol was immunoSEQ multiplex PCR, while the TCRdb copy is restricted to in-frame clones and leaves out a portion. Of about 100,000 clones listed, more than 65% were seen once; the top ten hold approximately 2.2%. A word on this clone: Its target is not known.

The material sequenced was PBMCs. J is TRBJ2-1 and V is TRBV9, with 8 bases lining up with TRBD1. The origin of this receptor is a man aged 25 to 45 in good health and CMV-seronegative. CDR3 sequence reads: CASSVARTGSNEQFF. The CDR3 DNA reads as TGTGCCAGCAGCGTAGCTAGGACAGGGAGCAATGAGCAGTTCTTC.